The 26 T cell receptor beta chains below all came from one sample that was sequenced in a study of T-cell reconstitution after alpha-beta-depleted transplantation in children. Unique molecular identifiers were used to barcode this TCRbeta library. One entry per CDR3 protein results from TCRdb running MiXCR on the PCR reads. The sample includes 200,000 to 250,000 distinct CDR3 sequences, approximately 8% of them seen just once. Sequenced here: PBMCs, mostly from graft donor cells, sampled 360 days after TCRalphabeta/CD19-depleted stem cell transplant. The receptor set was obtained from a male patient aged 2-9 years who had a stem cell transplant for acute myeloid leukemia, so the T cells may come from the graft donor.

At least ten counts were recorded for this clonotype. The gene calls are TRBV5-1 and TRBJ1-2; D ambiguous. This CDR3 contains 13 residues. Germline V gives CDR1 SGHRS, CDR2 YFSETQ. V lost 1 base and J lost 4, with 8 bases in between. The CDR3 loop reads CASSLRPIYGYTF. DNA for the CDR3: TGCGCCAGCAGCTTGAGGCCGATCTATGGCTACACCTTC. Based on the CDR3 plus reference TRBV5-1 and TRBJ1-2, the full variable domain is KAGVTQTPRYLIKTRGQQVTLSCSPISGHRSVSWYQQTPGQGLQFLFEYFSETQRNKGNFPGRFSGRQFSNSRSEMNVSTLELGDSALYLCASSLRPIYGYTFGSGTRLTVV.

This clonotype was observed a handful of times. This chain connects TRBV7-8 to TRBJ2-7; tentative D call: TRBD1 (6 bases). V was clipped by 4 bases and J by 4 bases, with 8 bases between them. Per the germline V gene, CDR1 is SGHVS and CDR2 is FQNEAQ. This CDR3 has 12 amino acids. The CDR3 DNA sequence: TGTGCCAGCAGCTATAGGGGGTACGAGCAGTACGTC. This codes for CASSYRGYEQYV.

This clonotype has a handful of counts. The chain couples TRBV5-5 to TRBJ2-7; 7 bases are shared with TRBD1. With V trimmed by 1 base and J by 4 bases, 5 bases remained unmatched. The CDR3 loop spans 14 amino acids. From germline, CDR1 is SGHKS and CDR2 YYEKEE (reference sequence). The CDR3 DNA sequence: TGTGCCAGCAGCTTGACGGGACAGCAATACGAGCAGTACTTC. This gives the protein CASSLTGQQYEQYF. Based on the CDR3 plus reference TRBV5-5 and TRBJ2-7, the full variable domain is DAGVTQSPTHLIKTRGQQVTLRCSPISGHKSVSWYQQVLGQGPQFIFQYYEKEERGRGNFPDRFSARQFPNYSSELNVNALLLGDSALYLCASSLTGQQYEQYFGPGTRLTVT.

This clonotype was seen more than once but under ten times. V and J are TRBV12-3 or TRBV12-4 and TRBJ2-1; maybe TRBD2 (5 bases). This CDR3 contains 13 residues. V gave up 3 bases and J gave up 6 bases, with 9 bases separating them. The CDR3 here is CASSFMRANEQFF. Here the CDR3 DNA reads TGTGCCAGCAGTTTCATGAGGGCCAATGAGCAGTTCTTC.

The gene calls are TRBV29-1 and TRBJ2-5, with TRBD2 as a possible D gene (7 bases). The germline gives CDR1 SQVTM, CDR2 ANQGSEA. V was cut by 3 bases and J by 5 bases, with 13 bases left in between. This CDR3 region has 13 residues. Here the CDR3 DNA reads TGCAGCGTTGACGCGGGGGCCTCGGAGACCCAGTACTTC. Residues: CSVDAGASETQYF.

The chain recombines TRBV29-1 with TRBJ2-1; no reliable D call. V gave up 6 bases and J gave up 10 bases, with 19 bases separating them. The CDR3 runs to 13 residues. Germline CDR1 is SQVTM and CDR2 is ANQGSEA. The CDR3 nucleotides read TGCAGCGTCGCCCCGGGTCGCGGATGGGAGCAGTTCTTC. It encodes CSVAPGRGWEQFF.

This clonotype was seen ten or more times. This sequence joins TRBV20-1 and TRBJ1-5; 9 positions match TRBD1. Trimming at V came to 8 bases and at J to 5 bases, leaving 10 bases not matched to a gene. The CDR3 runs to 14 residues. Germline V gene lookup returns CDR1 DFQATT and CDR2 SNEGSKA (reference sequence). The CDR3 region is CSSRRGQGDQPQHF. For the CDR3, the DNA is TGCAGTAGTAGGCGGGGACAGGGAGATCAGCCCCAGCATTTT.

The V gene is TRBV7-8, the J gene TRBJ1-6; D not certain. Between the trimmed V and J ends, which lost 5 bases and 6 bases, there was a span of 11 bases. CDR1 SGHVS and CDR2 FQNEAQ come from the germline V gene. The CDR3 is made up of 14 amino acids. The DNA for the CDR3 is TGTGCCAGCAGCCCTCGGTGGGCTAATTCACCCCTCCACTTT. Translated: CASSPRWANSPLHF.

This clonotype was counted between two and nine times. The CDR3 spells CASSSRTSQETQYF. CDR3 nucleotide sequence: TGTGCCAGCAGCTCACGGACTAGTCAAGAGACCCAGTACTTC. This chain connects TRBV7-2 to TRBJ2-5; 7 nucleotides line up with TRBD2. The CDR3 extends over 14 amino acids. The germline gives CDR1 SGHTA, CDR2 FQGNSA. J was trimmed by 2 bases and V by 4 bases; bases with no gene match: 4.

The chain is built from TRBV7-9 and TRBJ2-5; D possibly corresponds to TRBD1 (6 bases). The CDR3 covers 15 residues. V gave up 7 bases and J gave up 3 bases, with 18 bases separating them. Germline CDR1 SEHNR, CDR2 FQNEAQ (reference sequence). The DNA of the CDR3 is TGTGCCAGCACCACTTCCCGGGACAAAAAAGAGACCCAGTACTTC. Translated, it gives CASTTSRDKKETQYF. Together with reference TRBV7-9 and TRBJ2-5, the CDR3 gives the full variable domain: DTGVSQNPRHKITKRGQNVTFRCDPISEHNRLYWYRQTLGQGPEFLTYFQNEAQLEKSRLLSDRFSAERPKGSFSTLEIQRTEQGDSAMYLCASTTSRDKKETQYFGPGTRLLVL.

This clonotype came up many times. This chain links TRBV20-1 with TRBJ2-1; no firm D call. The CDR3 spans 12 residues. The V gene lost 4 bases and the J gene lost 9 bases, with 13 bases spanning the gap. Per the germline V gene, CDR1 is DFQATT and CDR2 is SNEGSKA (reference sequence). The CDR3 coding sequence is TGCAGTGCTACCCTCGGAACCCGTGAGCAGTTCTTC. It encodes CSATLGTREQFF.

The chain recombines TRBV20-1 with TRBJ2-3, with 7 bases that match TRBD1. The CDR3 totals 15 residues. V shed 3 bases, J shed 5 bases, and the junction held 11 bases outside the gene matches. The germline CDR1 and CDR2 sequences are DFQATT and SNEGSKA (reference sequence). CDR3: CSASQTGLSGDTQYF. The CDR3 coding sequence is TGCAGTGCTAGCCAGACAGGGCTCTCTGGAGATACGCAGTATTTT.

There are many counts of this clonotype. The chain carries TRBV5-1 and TRBJ2-3; no firm D call. This CDR3 comprises 12 residues. Germline lookup yields CDR1 SGHRS and CDR2 YFSETQ. Trimming took off 7 bases at V and 6 bases at J, with 12 bases between the two ends. This CDR3 is CASGKVGDTQYF. DNA of the CDR3: TGCGCCAGCGGGAAAGTTGGCGATACGCAGTATTTT.

The rearrangement links TRBV3-1 to TRBJ2-5, with 7 positions matching TRBD2. Germline assignment: CDR1 LGHDT and CDR2 YNNKEL (reference sequence). This CDR3 contains 17 residues. The V gene end was trimmed by 6 bases and the J gene end by 1 base; junction bases not matched to a gene: 14. For the CDR3, the DNA is TGTGCCAGCAGTGACCTAAGGCAGCGGGGATCCCAAGAGACCCAGTACTTC. Translating it yields CASSDLRQRGSQETQYF.

Many counts were recorded for this clonotype. V gene TRBV9 combines with J gene TRBJ2-1; no definite D call. The CDR3 runs to 13 residues. CDR1 and CDR2 from the germline V gene are SGDLS and YYNGEE. Trimming removed 4 bases from V and 4 bases from J, with 9 bases in between. DNA for the CDR3: TGTGCCAGCAGCCACCCCCCGTACAATGAGCAGTTCTTC. It encodes CASSHPPYNEQFF. Supplemented by reference TRBV9 and TRBJ2-1, the full variable domain reads DSGVTQTPKHLITATGQRVTLRCSPRSGDLSVYWYQQSLDQGLQFLIQYYNGEERAKGNILERFSAQQFPDLHSELNLSSLELGDSALYFCASSHPPYNEQFFGPGTRLTVL.

The genes are TRBV6-1 and TRBJ2-3, with unresolved D. Germline V gives CDR1 MNHNS, CDR2 SASEGT. Between the trimmed V and J ends, which lost 6 bases and 2 bases, there was a span of 12 bases. CDR3 length: 14 amino acids. The CDR3 region is CASRWSEYTDTQYF. In nucleotides, the CDR3 is TGTGCCAGCAGATGGAGCGAGTACACAGATACGCAGTATTTT.

The chain links TRBV9 to TRBJ2-1; D is possibly TRBD1 (6 bases). There are 15 residues in the CDR3. The V end was cut by 3 bases, the J end by 4 bases, with 14 bases between. From germline, CDR1 is SGDLS and CDR2 YYNGEE. DNA for the CDR3: TGTGCCAGCAGCGGTTACAGGGCCGCTTACAATGAGCAGTTCTTC. Protein: CASSGYRAAYNEQFF.

The chain couples TRBV1 to TRBJ1-1; TRBD1 was called by the table and not checked on the DNA. TRBV1 is noted as a pseudogene. The CDR3 is 19 residues long. The CDR3 bases are TGCACCAGCAGCCTAGTTTCCGGGACAGGGCTGAATCAGAACACTGAAGCTTTCTTT. It specifies CTSSLVSGTGLNQNTEAFF.

The chain couples TRBV6-5 to TRBJ1-3; D is uncertain. V was cut by 2 bases and J by 4 bases, with 6 bases left in between. Per germline, CDR1 MNHEY and CDR2 SVGAGI. The CDR3 sequence is 13 residues long. The CDR3 loop is CASSYRRGNTIYF. The CDR3 DNA reads TGTGCCAGCAGTTACCGCCGCGGAAACACCATATATTTT.

This clonotype appeared a few times. The chain links TRBV29-1 to TRBJ2-7, with a possible D match to TRBD1 (6 bases). CDR1 and CDR2 (germline): SQVTM, ANQGSEA. The CDR3 sequence is 14 residues long. V lost 5 bases and J lost 0, with 14 bases in between. CDR3 bases: TGCAGCGTTTTGGAGACAGGTTACTCCTACGAGCAGTACTTC. This translates into CSVLETGYSYEQYF.

The CDR3 region has the DNA TGTGCCACCGATGGCGGTTTTGCCACAGATACGCAGTATTTT. This encodes CATDGGFATDTQYF. V usage is TRBV12-3 or TRBV12-4 and J usage is TRBJ2-3; D gene ambiguous. The ends were cut back, 10 bases at V and 2 bases at J, with 16 bases in the middle. CDR3 length: 14 residues.

This clonotype turned up a few times. This chain connects TRBV11-2 to TRBJ2-1, with D maybe TRBD2 (6 bases). The CDR3 consists of 16 residues. Trimming took 3 bases from V and 0 from J, leaving 12 bases between them. Germline assignment: CDR1 SGHAT and CDR2 FQNNGV. CDR3 protein: CASSLDRGSSYNEQFF. CDR3 bases: TGTGCCAGCAGCTTGGATCGGGGGAGCTCCTACAATGAGCAGTTCTTC.

This clonotype was detected many times. The chain uses TRBV5-1 and TRBJ2-5; D remains unclear. V dropped 2 bases and J dropped 5 bases, with 4 bases sitting between them. CDR3 size: 11 residues. The germline V gene encodes CDR1 SGHRS and CDR2 YFSETQ. DNA of the CDR3: TGCGCCAGCAGCTTTTGGGAGACCCAGTACTTC. Its protein is CASSFWETQYF.

This clonotype was observed many times. The chain has TRBV7-3 and TRBJ1-1; D is unresolved. The CDR3 extends over 13 amino acids. Germline CDR1 reads SGHTA; CDR2 reads FQGTGA. The V and J ends lost 5 bases and 3 bases respectively, with 10 bases between them. The CDR3 loop reads CASSLEVDTEAFF. The CDR3 DNA is TGTGCCAGCAGCCTTGAGGTGGACACTGAAGCTTTCTTT.

This chain connects TRBV3-1 to TRBJ2-7, with TRBD1 as a possible D gene (6 bases). Germline V lookup: CDR1 LGHDT, CDR2 YNNKEL (reference sequence). The CDR3 loop spans 12 amino acids. The CDR3 nucleotides read TGTACCTTCTGCCCGACAGGTTACGAGCAGTACTTC. Residues: CTFCPTGYEQYF.

This clonotype came up a few times. J is TRBJ2-5 and V is TRBV18, with TRBD1 identical over 7 bases. From germline, CDR1 is KGHSH and CDR2 LQKENI. This CDR3 spans 14 amino acids. The ends lost 6 bases at V and 7 bases at J; junction bases unmatched: 11. The CDR3 region has the DNA TGTGCCAGCTCGCCTGGGACAGCCTTCGGGACCCAGTACTTC. It translates to CASSPGTAFGTQYF.